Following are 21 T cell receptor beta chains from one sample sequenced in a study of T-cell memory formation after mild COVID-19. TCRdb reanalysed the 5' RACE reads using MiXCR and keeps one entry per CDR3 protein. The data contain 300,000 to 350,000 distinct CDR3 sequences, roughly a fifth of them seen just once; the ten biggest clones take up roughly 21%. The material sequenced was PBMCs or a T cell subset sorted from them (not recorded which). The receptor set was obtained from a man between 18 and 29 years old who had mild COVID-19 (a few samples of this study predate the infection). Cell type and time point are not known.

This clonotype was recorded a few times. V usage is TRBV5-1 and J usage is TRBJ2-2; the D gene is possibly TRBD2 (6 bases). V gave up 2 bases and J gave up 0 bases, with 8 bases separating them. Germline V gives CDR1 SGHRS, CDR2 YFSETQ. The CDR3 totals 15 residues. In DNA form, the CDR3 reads TGCGCCAGCAGCTTAGGCGGGACGAACACCGGGGAGCTGTTTTTT. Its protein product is CASSLGGTNTGELFF.

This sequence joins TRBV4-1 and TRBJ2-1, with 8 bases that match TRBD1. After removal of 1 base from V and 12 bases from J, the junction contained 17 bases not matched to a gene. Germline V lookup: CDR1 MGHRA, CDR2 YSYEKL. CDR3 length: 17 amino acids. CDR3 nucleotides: TGCGCCAGCAGCCAAGTGGTTCGCAGGGGGCAACCGATGGGGCAGTTCTTC. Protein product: CASSQVVRRGQPMGQFF.

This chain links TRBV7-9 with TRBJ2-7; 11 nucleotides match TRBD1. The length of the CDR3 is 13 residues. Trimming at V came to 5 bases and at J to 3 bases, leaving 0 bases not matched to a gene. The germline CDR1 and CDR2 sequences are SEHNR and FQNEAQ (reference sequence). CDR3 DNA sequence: TGTGCCAGCAGCGGGACAGGGGGCTACGAGCAGTACTTC. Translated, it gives CASSGTGGYEQYF. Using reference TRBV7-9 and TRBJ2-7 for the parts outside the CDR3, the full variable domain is DTGVSQNPRHKITKRGQNVTFRCDPISEHNRLYWYRQTLGQGPEFLTYFQNEAQLEKSRLLSDRFSAERPKGSFSTLEIQRTEQGDSAMYLCASSGTGGYEQYFGPGTRLTVT.

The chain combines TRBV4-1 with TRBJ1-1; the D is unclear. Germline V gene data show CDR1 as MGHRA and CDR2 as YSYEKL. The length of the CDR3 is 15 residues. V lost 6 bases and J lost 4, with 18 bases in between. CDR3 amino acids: CASRGSRTASTEAFF. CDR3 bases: TGCGCCAGCAGGGGCAGCCGCACGGCGAGCACTGAAGCTTTCTTT.

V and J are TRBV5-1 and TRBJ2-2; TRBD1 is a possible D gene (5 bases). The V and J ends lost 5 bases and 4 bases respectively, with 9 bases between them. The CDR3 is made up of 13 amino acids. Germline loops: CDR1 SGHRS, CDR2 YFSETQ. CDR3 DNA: TGCGCCAGCAGAGGACAAGGCACCGGGGAGCTGTTTTTT. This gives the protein CASRGQGTGELFF.

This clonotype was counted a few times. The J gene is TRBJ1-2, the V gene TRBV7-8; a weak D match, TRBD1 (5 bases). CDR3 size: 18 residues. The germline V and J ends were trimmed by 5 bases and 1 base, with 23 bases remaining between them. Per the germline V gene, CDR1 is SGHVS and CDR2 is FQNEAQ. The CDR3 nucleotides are TGTGCCAGCAGCCTAGGACGTGGCAGGGACCCCTTTAACTATGGCTACACCTTC. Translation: CASSLGRGRDPFNYGYTF.

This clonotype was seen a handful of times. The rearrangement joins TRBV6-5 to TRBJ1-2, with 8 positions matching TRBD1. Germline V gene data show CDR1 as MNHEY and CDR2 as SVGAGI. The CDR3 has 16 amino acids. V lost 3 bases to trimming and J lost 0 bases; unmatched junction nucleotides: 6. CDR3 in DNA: TGTGCCAGCAGTTATTTCAGGGGGCGATCTAACTATGGCTACACCTTC. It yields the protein CASSYFRGRSNYGYTF.

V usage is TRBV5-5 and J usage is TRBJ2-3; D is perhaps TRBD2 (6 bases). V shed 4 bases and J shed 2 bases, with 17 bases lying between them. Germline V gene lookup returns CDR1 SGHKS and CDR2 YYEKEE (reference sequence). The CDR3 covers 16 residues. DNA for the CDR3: TGTGCCAGCAGCCGAGTGTATAGCGGAACCACAGATACGCAGTATTTT. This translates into CASSRVYSGTTDTQYF.

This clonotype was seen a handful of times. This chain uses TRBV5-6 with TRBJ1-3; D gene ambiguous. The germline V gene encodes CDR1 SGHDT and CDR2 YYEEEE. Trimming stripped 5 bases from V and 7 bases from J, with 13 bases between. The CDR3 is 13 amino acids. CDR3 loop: CASSSGPFNTIYF. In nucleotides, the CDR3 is TGTGCCAGCAGTTCCGGGCCATTTAACACCATATATTTT.

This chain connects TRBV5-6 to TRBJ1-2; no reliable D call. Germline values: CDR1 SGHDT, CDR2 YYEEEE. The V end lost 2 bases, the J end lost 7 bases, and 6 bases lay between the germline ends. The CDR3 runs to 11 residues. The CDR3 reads CASSLHGGYTF. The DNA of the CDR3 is TGTGCCAGCAGCTTACACGGTGGCTACACCTTC.

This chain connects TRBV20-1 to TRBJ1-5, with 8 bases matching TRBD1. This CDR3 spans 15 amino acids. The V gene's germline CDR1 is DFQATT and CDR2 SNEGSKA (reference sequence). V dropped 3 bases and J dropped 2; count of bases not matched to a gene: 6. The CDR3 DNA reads TGCAGTGCTAGGGACAGGGTAGTAGGCAATCAGCCCCAGCATTTT. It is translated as CSARDRVVGNQPQHF.

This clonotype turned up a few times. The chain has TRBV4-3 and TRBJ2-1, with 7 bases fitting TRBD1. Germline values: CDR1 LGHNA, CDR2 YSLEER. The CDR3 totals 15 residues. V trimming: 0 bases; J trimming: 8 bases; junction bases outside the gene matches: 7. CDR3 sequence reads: CASSQDKTGFYEQFF. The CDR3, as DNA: TGCGCCAGCAGCCAAGATAAGACAGGGTTTTATGAGCAGTTCTTC.

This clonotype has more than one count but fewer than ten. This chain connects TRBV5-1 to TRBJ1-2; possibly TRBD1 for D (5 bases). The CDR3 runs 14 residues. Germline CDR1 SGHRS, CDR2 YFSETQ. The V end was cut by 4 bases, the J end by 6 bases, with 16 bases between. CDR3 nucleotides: TGCGCCAGCAGCGAAGGACACTTAGAGGATGGCTACACCTTC. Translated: CASSEGHLEDGYTF. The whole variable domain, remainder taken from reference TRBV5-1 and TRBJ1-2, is KAGVTQTPRYLIKTRGQQVTLSCSPISGHRSVSWYQQTPGQGLQFLFEYFSETQRNKGNFPGRFSGRQFSNSRSEMNVSTLELGDSALYLCASSEGHLEDGYTFGSGTRLTVV.

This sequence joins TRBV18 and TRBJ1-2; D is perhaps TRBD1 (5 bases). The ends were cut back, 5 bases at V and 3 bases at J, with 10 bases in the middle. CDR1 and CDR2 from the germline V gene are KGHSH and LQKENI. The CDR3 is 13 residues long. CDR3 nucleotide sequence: TGTGCCAGCTCAACAGGACAAGACTATGGCTACACCTTC. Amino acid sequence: CASSTGQDYGYTF.

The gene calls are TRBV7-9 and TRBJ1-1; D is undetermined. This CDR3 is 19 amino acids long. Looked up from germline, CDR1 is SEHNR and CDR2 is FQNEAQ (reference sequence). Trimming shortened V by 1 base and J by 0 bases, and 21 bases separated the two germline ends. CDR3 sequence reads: CASSLGHGRSRPMNTEAFF. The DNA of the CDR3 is TGTGCCAGCAGCTTAGGACACGGCCGTTCAAGACCCATGAACACTGAAGCTTTCTTT.

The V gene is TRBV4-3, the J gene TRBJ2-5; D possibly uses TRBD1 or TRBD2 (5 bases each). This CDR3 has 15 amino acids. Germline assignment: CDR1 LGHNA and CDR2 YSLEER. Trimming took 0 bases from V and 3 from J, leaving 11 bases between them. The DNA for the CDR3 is TGCGCCAGCAGCCAAGATAGGCTGGGGGAAGAGACCCAGTACTTC. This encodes CASSQDRLGEETQYF.

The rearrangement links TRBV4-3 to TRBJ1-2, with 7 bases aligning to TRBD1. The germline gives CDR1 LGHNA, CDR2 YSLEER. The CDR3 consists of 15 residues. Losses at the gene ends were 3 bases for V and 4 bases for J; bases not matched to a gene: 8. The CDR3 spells CASSQETGTAYGYTF. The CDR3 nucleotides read TGCGCCAGCAGCCAGGAGACTGGGACAGCCTATGGCTACACCTTC.

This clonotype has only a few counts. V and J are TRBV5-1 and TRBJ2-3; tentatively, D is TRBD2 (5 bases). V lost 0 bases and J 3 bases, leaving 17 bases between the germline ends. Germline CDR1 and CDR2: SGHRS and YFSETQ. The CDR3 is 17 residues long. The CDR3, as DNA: TGCGCCAGCAGCTTGGATTCCGGCCCTAGCTCGACAGATACGCAGTATTTT. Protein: CASSLDSGPSSTDTQYF.

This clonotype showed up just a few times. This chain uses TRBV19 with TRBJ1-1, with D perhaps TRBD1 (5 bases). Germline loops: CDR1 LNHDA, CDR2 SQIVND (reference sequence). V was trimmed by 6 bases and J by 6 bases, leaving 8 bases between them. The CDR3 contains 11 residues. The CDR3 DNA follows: TGTGCCAGTAGCAGGGACTCTGAAGCTTTCTTT. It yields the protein CASSRDSEAFF.

CDR3 protein: CASRVPWGQNEQFF. The CDR3 region has the DNA TGTGCCAGTAGGGTCCCTTGGGGACAAAATGAGCAGTTCTTC. The V gene is TRBV19, the J gene TRBJ2-1; D possibly corresponds to TRBD1 (6 bases). With 6 bases removed from V and 7 bases from J, the gap between germline ends came to 16 bases. In germline, CDR1 is LNHDA, CDR2 SQIVND (reference sequence). This CDR3 has 14 residues.

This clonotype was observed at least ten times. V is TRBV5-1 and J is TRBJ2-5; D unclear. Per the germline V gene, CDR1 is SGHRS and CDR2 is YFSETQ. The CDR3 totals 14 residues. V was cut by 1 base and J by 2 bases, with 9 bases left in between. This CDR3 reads CASSLFLGQETQYF. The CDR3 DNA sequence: TGCGCCAGCAGCTTGTTTTTGGGGCAAGAGACCCAGTACTTC.